This is a list of T cell receptor beta chains from one sample in a study of blood T cell repertoires in COVID-19. TCRdb keeps only in-frame clones here, not all; method: immunoSEQ multiplex PCR. The repertoire includes around 240,000 clones, about 79% of them detected once, and 1.4% sits in the top ten. The material sequenced was peripheral blood. The source of these receptors is a woman in her 40s who had recovered from COVID-19. CDR3s include the opening cysteine and the closing phenylalanine or tryptophan. The D gene is left open where the match is weak. Clone size is stated in some rows and not others, as once, few, many or a class when expanded.

abundance,d_gene,j_gene,len,v_gene,CDR3aa,CDR3nt
-,-,TRBJ2-5,10,TRBV7-9,CADGVETQYF,TGTGCTGACGGAGTTGAGACCCAGTACTTC
-,-,TRBJ1-1,14,TRBV19,CASRGGWGNTEAFF,TGTGCCAGTAGAGGAGGTTGGGGGAACACTGAAGCTTTCTTT
-,-,TRBJ2-1,15,TRBV6-2/TRBV6-3,CASSYSGLLYNEQFF,TGTGCCAGCAGTTACTCGGGACTCCTGTACAATGAGCAGTTCTTC
-,TRBD1,TRBJ2-7,15,TRBV6-5,CASRPNPDRDYEQYF,TGTGCCAGCAGACCTAACCCAGACAGGGACTACGAGCAGTACTTC
-,TRBD1,TRBJ2-2,14,TRBV7-2,CASSLAGGPGELFF,TGTGCCAGCAGCTTAGCAGGGGGCCCCGGGGAGCTGTTTTTT
once,-,TRBJ1-1,14,TRBV11-2,CASSLGLLNTEAFF,TGTGCCAGCAGCCTGGGACTGCTGAACACTGAAGCTTTCTTT
-,-,TRBJ1-1,14,TRBV3-1/TRBV3-2,CASSQGEDLAEAFF,TGTGCCAGCAGCCAAGGGGAGGATCTCGCTGAAGCTTTCTTT
-,-,TRBJ2-2,15,TRBV9,CASSQRQENTGELFF,TGTGCCAGCAGCCAACGACAGGAGAACACCGGGGAGCTGTTTTTT
-,-,TRBJ1-3,14,TRBV29-1,CSVAASSSGNTIYF,TGCAGCGTTGCTGCGAGTTCTTCTGGAAACACCATATATTTT
-,TRBD1,TRBJ1-1,13,TRBV9,CASSTTGETEAFF,TGTGCCAGCAGCACGACAGGGGAGACTGAAGCTTTCTTT
-,TRBD2,TRBJ2-1,16,TRBV19,CASSIISGGPYNEQFF,TGTGCCAGTAGCATAATTAGCGGGGGACCCTACAATGAGCAGTTCTTC
-,-,TRBJ1-2,15,TRBV6-6,CASSYSSGSKDGYTF,TGTGCCAGCAGTTACTCGAGCGGCAGCAAGGATGGCTACACCTTC
-,TRBD1,TRBJ1-3,16,TRBV9,CASSIETGGFGNTIYF,TGTGCCAGCAGCATCGAGACAGGGGGCTTCGGAAACACCATATATTTT
few,-,TRBJ1-5,12,TRBV7-8,CASSLLHQPQHF,TGTGCCAGCAGCCTCCTTCATCAGCCCCAGCATTTT
-,-,TRBJ1-2,12,TRBV6-1,CASSEVGRLVTF,TGTGCCAGCAGTGAAGTTGGCAGGTTAGTCACCTTC
-,TRBD1,TRBJ2-2,15,TRBV5-4,CASSLEGAYTGELFF,TGTGCCAGCAGCTTGGAGGGGGCTTACACCGGGGAGCTGTTTTTT